This T cell receptor (beta chain) was identified during a study of blood T cells in healthy people across ages. Points from the study as a whole: Expanded clonotype changes were possibly confounded by unknown donor CMV status.

This clonotype was seen more than once but under ten times. Its antigen is still unknown. Samples had at least 6.5 million PBMCs isolated from them. With a J-beta primer mix and a sample-barcoded 5' primer, a second PCR ran about 7 to 11 cycles. Each single sample gave us at least 2.5 million CDR3-containing paired-end reads. TCRdb itself ran the 5' RACE reads through MiXCR, one entry per CDR3 protein. This table has over 1,500,000 distinct CDR3 sequences, approximately 39% appearing once. Trimming took 4 bases from V and 4 from J; bases not matched to a gene: 11. The CDR3 length is 16 residues. CDR1 is SGHTA and CDR2 is FQGNSA in the germline V gene.

V gene TRBV7-2 combines with J gene TRBJ1-2, with 8 bases fitting TRBD1. Sequenced sample: blood. This clonotype originated in a human donor in good health. In DNA, the CDR3 is TGTGCCAGCAGCTCTCGGGACAGGATAACCTCCTATGGCTACACCTTC. It encodes CASSSRDRITSYGYTF.